This entry lists 24 T cell receptor beta chains sequenced from one sample in a study of blood T cell repertoires in COVID-19. The data were produced by immunoSEQ multiplex PCR, yet TCRdb's version contains in-frame clones alone and is incomplete. Among 300,000 to 400,000 clones, 75% to 90% were seen once, and the ten largest hold 5.2%. The specimen sequenced was PBMCs or T cells enriched from blood (not recorded which). These receptors came from a man in his 60s who had recovered from COVID-19.

The J gene is TRBJ2-1, the V gene TRBV28; the match to TRBD2 covers 12 bases. This CDR3 is 16 amino acids long. The junction had 8 bases not matched to a gene; V was cut back by 4 bases and J by 7 bases. Germline assignment: CDR1 MDHEN and CDR2 SYDVKM. CDR3 sequence reads: CASSSLAGGPYNEQFF. The DNA of the CDR3 is TGTGCCAGCAGTTCTCTAGCGGGAGGGCCATATAATGAGCAGTTCTTC.

The CDR3 DNA sequence: TGCGCCAGCAGCTCTCGGTCGACAGGGGCCGGTCAGTTCTTC. Residues: CASSSRSTGAGQFF. This chain connects TRBV5-1 to TRBJ2-1, with 8 positions matching TRBD1. Germline CDR1 reads SGHRS; CDR2 reads YFSETQ. This CDR3 contains 14 residues. V dropped 3 bases and J dropped 13; count of bases not matched to a gene: 12.

For the CDR3, the DNA is TGTGCCAGCAGGCAGGCCTACGAGCAGTACTTC. This encodes CASRQAYEQYF. V and J are TRBV25-1 and TRBJ2-7; D remains ambiguous. CDR3 size: 11 residues. CDR1 MGHDK and CDR2 SYGVNS come from the germline V gene. V gave up 6 bases and J gave up 2 bases, with 5 bases separating them.

This chain connects TRBV7-2 to TRBJ1-2; 9 nucleotides align to TRBD1. V gave up 3 bases and J gave up 11 bases; unmatched junction bases: 13. CDR1 is SGHTA, CDR2 FQGNSA, per germline. This CDR3 contains 15 residues. In DNA, the CDR3 is TGTGCCAGCAGCTTCTCCCGGGACAGGGATGGCGGGTACACCTTC. It specifies CASSFSRDRDGGYTF. The variable domain in full, completed from reference TRBV7-2 and TRBJ1-2, reads GAGVSQSPSNKVTEKGKDVELRCDPISGHTALYWYRQSLGQGLEFLIYFQGNSAPDKSGLPSDRFSAERTGGSVSTLTIQRTQQEDSAVYLCASSFSRDRDGGYTFGSGTRLTVV.

This clone occurred a few times. The chain uses TRBV18 and TRBJ2-7, with no clear D. The CDR3 runs to 12 residues. V lost 4 bases and J lost 7, with 11 bases in between. Germline values: CDR1 KGHSH, CDR2 LQKENI. In nucleotides, the CDR3 is TGTGCCAGCTCACTCCCAGGTGGGGAGCAGTACTTC. This codes for CASSLPGGEQYF.

In this sample, this clone turned up once. The gene calls are TRBV14 and TRBJ1-6; possibly TRBD1 for D (5 bases). Germline lookup yields CDR1 SGHDN and CDR2 FVKESK. This CDR3 has 15 residues. V was cut by 5 bases and J by 9 bases, with 17 bases left in between. CDR3 residues: CASSLLDRGSSPLHF. The CDR3 DNA is TGTGCCAGCAGCTTACTGGACCGGGGGAGTTCACCCCTCCACTTT.

This chain joins TRBV5-4 and TRBJ1-1, with D possibly matching TRBD1 (5 bases). The CDR3 has 15 amino acids. Germline V lookup: CDR1 SGHNT, CDR2 YYREEE (reference sequence). V lost 5 bases and J 4 bases, leaving 18 bases between the germline ends. CDR3 nucleotide sequence: TGTGCCAGCAGTGGGGGACGGGGGATGACCACTGAAGCTTTCTTT. Translating it yields CASSGGRGMTTEAFF.

This chain links TRBV6-5 with TRBJ2-7; the D gene is possibly TRBD2 (5 bases). Germline-derived CDR1 and CDR2 are MNHEY and SVGAGI. The CDR3 totals 14 residues. Trimming pared 6 bases from V and 2 bases from J, leaving 14 bases between. CDR3 nucleotide sequence: TGTGCCAGCAGGGGCCGGGATATCCCCTACGAGCAGTACTTC. This translates into CASRGRDIPYEQYF.

The chain links TRBV18 to TRBJ2-7, with 12 bases that match TRBD1. There are 15 residues in the CDR3. After removal of 0 bases from V and 6 bases from J, the junction contained 3 bases not matched to a gene. Germline values: CDR1 KGHSH, CDR2 LQKENI. As DNA, the CDR3 is TGTGCCAGCTCACCACCGGGACAGGGGGCTTTCGAGCAGTACTTC. Protein product: CASSPPGQGAFEQYF.

The chain's CDR3 is CASSLAGTRLASEQYF. The CDR3 DNA sequence: TGTGCCAGCAGCTTAGCCGGGACTAGGTTAGCCTCCGAGCAGTACTTC. The J gene is TRBJ2-7, the V gene TRBV7-6; 8 positions agree with TRBD2. The CDR3 sequence is 16 residues long. The J segment lost 6 bases and the V segment lost 0 bases, leaving 10 bases of the junction unmatched. Germline CDR1 is SGHVS and CDR2 is FNYEAQ.

The chain has TRBV3-1 (or the pseudogene TRBV3-2) and TRBJ2-1; no firm D call. Trimming pared 6 bases from V and 4 bases from J, leaving 13 bases between. The CDR3 extends over 14 amino acids. Germline CDR1 and CDR2: LGHDT and YNNKEL (reference sequence). The CDR3 is CASSTQSFYNEQFF. The CDR3 region has the DNA TGTGCCAGCAGTACTCAATCCTTTTACAATGAGCAGTTCTTC.

The CDR3 DNA follows: TGTGCCACCAGCAGAGATTACAGGGGACAATACGGCTACACCTTC. This gives the protein CATSRDYRGQYGYTF. The chain employs TRBV15 and TRBJ1-2, with 7 nucleotides matching TRBD1. The CDR3 is 15 residues long. V was clipped by 0 bases and J by 8 bases; unmatched bases: 9. CDR1 and CDR2 (germline): LNHNV, YYDKDF (reference sequence).

The gene calls are TRBV11-2 and TRBJ2-1; 7 bases agree with TRBD2. Looked up from germline, CDR1 is SGHAT and CDR2 is FQNNGV. The CDR3 extends over 14 amino acids. V lost 5 bases to trimming and J lost 6 bases; unmatched junction nucleotides: 7. DNA for the CDR3: TGTGCCAGCAGCAGAGTTGGGGAGGGCAATGAGCAGTTCTTC. It specifies CASSRVGEGNEQFF.

V usage is TRBV5-4 and J usage is TRBJ2-2; TRBD1 might be the D (6 bases). This CDR3 comprises 16 residues. Per germline, CDR1 SGHNT and CDR2 YYREEE (reference sequence). The V end lost 2 bases, the J end lost 6 bases, and 17 bases lay between the germline ends. The CDR3: CASSFGSTGRSGELFF. CDR3 nucleotide sequence: TGTGCCAGCAGCTTTGGGTCGACAGGCAGGTCCGGGGAGCTGTTTTTT.

The chain is built from TRBV7-6 and TRBJ2-7; 9 nucleotides line up with TRBD1. The CDR3 is 15 residues long. CDR1 and CDR2 (germline): SGHVS, FNYEAQ. The J segment lost 2 bases and the V segment lost 5 bases, leaving 7 bases of the junction unmatched. The CDR3 DNA reads TGTGCCAGCAGCCTCAGACAGGGGGTAGCCTACGAGCAGTACTTC. It translates to CASSLRQGVAYEQYF.

The rearrangement joins TRBV6-5 to TRBJ2-5, with D perhaps matching TRBD2 (5 bases). Looked up from germline, CDR1 is MNHEY and CDR2 is SVGAGI. Between the trimmed V and J ends, which lost 2 bases and 1 base, there was a span of 11 bases. This CDR3 is built from 15 residues. This CDR3 reads CASSYRGQSQETQYF. CDR3 nucleotides: TGTGCCAGCAGTTACCGCGGGCAGAGCCAAGAGACCCAGTACTTC.

This clone was picked up one time. This chain connects TRBV7-6 to TRBJ1-2; maybe TRBD1 (6 bases). Deletions cut 0 bases from V and 0 bases from J, with 17 bases between. This CDR3 comprises 18 residues. Germline V gene sequence: CDR1 SGHVS, CDR2 FNYEAQ. The DNA for the CDR3 is TGTGCCAGCAGCTTAGCACCATTGACAGGCAATTCTAACTATGGCTACACCTTC. Residues: CASSLAPLTGNSNYGYTF.

The rearrangement uses TRBV24-1 and TRBJ2-3, with a tentative D call TRBD2 (5 bases). The CDR3 consists of 13 residues. The ends were cut back, 5 bases at V and 5 bases at J, with 10 bases in the middle. Germline V gene data show CDR1 as KGHDR and CDR2 as SFDVKD. CDR3 sequence reads: CATSAMGVDTQYF. The CDR3 nucleotides read TGTGCCACCAGTGCAATGGGAGTAGATACGCAGTATTTT.

The V gene is TRBV28, the J gene TRBJ2-7; the D gene is possibly TRBD2 (6 bases). V was clipped by 8 bases and J by 6 bases, with 17 bases between them. The V gene's germline CDR1 is MDHEN and CDR2 SYDVKM. This CDR3 region has 13 residues. The CDR3, as DNA: TGTGCCAGCGTCACAGGAGCGGGCCTCGAGCAGTACTTC. As protein: CASVTGAGLEQYF.

The chain carries TRBV18 and TRBJ1-5, with D tentatively TRBD1 (6 bases). Germline values: CDR1 KGHSH, CDR2 LQKENI. Trimming removed 4 bases at V and 2 bases at J, with 15 bases between. This CDR3 has 16 amino acids. CDR3 bases: TGTGCCAGCTCACAAGGTCCAGGGGCCCGCAATCAGCCCCAGCATTTT. Translating it yields CASSQGPGARNQPQHF.

Comments on this clone: At one boundary the junction diverges from the germline segment, which might be a read error. V gene TRBV27 combines with J gene TRBJ2-3; TRBD2 is a possible D gene (5 bases). This CDR3 has 16 residues. The germline V gene encodes CDR1 MNHEY and CDR2 SMNVEV (reference sequence). The CDR3 region is CASSSPHRASTDTQYF. The CDR3 DNA is TGTGCCAGCAGTTCCCCCCACCGGGCTAGCACGGATACGCAGTATTTT.

The rearrangement joins TRBV19 to TRBJ2-3, with D perhaps matching TRBD2 (5 bases). The CDR3 spans 15 residues. The V and J ends lost 5 bases and 2 bases respectively, with 14 bases between them. Germline CDR1 and CDR2: LNHDA and SQIVND (reference sequence). CDR3 nucleotide sequence: TGTGCCAGTAGTCCCGATTGGAGGCCCACAGATACGCAGTATTTT. This translates into CASSPDWRPTDTQYF. The full variable domain, with the rest looked up from reference TRBV19 and TRBJ2-3, is DGGITQSPKYLFRKEGQNVTLSCEQNLNHDAMYWYRQDPGQGLRLIYYSQIVNDFQKGDIAEGYSVSREKKESFPLTVTSAQKNPTAFYLCASSPDWRPTDTQYFGPGTRLTVL.

The chain uses TRBV18 and TRBJ2-7, with 10 bases that match TRBD2. Losses at the gene ends were 6 bases for V and 5 bases for J; bases not matched to a gene: 7. The germline CDR1 and CDR2 sequences are KGHSH and LQKENI. This CDR3 region has 14 residues. This CDR3 reads CASSVSGRNDEQYF. The CDR3 DNA follows: TGTGCCAGCTCCGTTAGCGGGAGGAACGACGAGCAGTACTTC.

The rearrangement links TRBV5-4 to TRBJ1-4; possibly TRBD1 for D (6 bases). Germline CDR1 and CDR2: SGHNT and YYREEE (reference sequence). V lost 1 base, J lost 4 bases, and 20 bases lay in between. The CDR3 extends over 18 amino acids. CDR3 loop: CASSLRGVAGAGNEKLFF. CDR3 bases: TGTGCCAGCAGCTTGAGAGGCGTAGCAGGGGCTGGTAATGAAAAACTGTTTTTT. Using reference TRBV5-4 and TRBJ1-4 for the parts outside the CDR3, the full variable domain is ETGVTQSPTHLIKTRGQQVTLRCSSQSGHNTVSWYQQALGQGPQFIFQYYREEENGRGNFPPRFSGLQFPNYSSELNVNALELDDSALYLCASSLRGVAGAGNEKLFFGSGTQLSVL.